A selection of T cell receptor beta chains follows, all from one sample in a study of blood T cell repertoires in COVID-19. Repertoires were generated with immunoSEQ multiplex PCR, while TCRdb's copy carries only in-frame clones and drops some. This sample yields under 65,000 clones, of which approximately 90% are seen a single time; approximately 3% belongs to the top ten. Sequenced: peripheral blood. The origin of the receptors is a man aged 45-60 years with acute or convalescent COVID-19. The CDR3 runs from the conserved cysteine through the conserved F or W. A D gene is named only where the DNA matches it firmly. The size of a clone is reported for some rows only, either as once, few or many, or as a class for expanded clones.

v_gene	j_gene	d_gene	abundance	CDR3nt	CDR3aa
TRBV30	TRBJ1-5	NA	NA	TGTGCCTGGAGTATTGGGCAGCATAGCAATCAGCCCCAGCATTTT	CAWSIGQHSNQPQHF
TRBV10-2	TRBJ2-7	TRBD1	NA	TGCGCCACCGCCCAGGGGGCGTACGAGCAGTACTTC	CATAQGAYEQYF
TRBV18	TRBJ1-1	TRBD1	NA	TGTGCCAGCTCACCGGGGACAGGGGGAGGAACTGAAGCTTTCTTT	CASSPGTGGGTEAFF
TRBV11-2	TRBJ2-1	TRBD2	NA	TGTGCCAGCAGCTTGGCGGGGGGCGTCATTAATGAGCAGTTCTTC	CASSLAGGVINEQFF
TRBV10-3	TRBJ1-1	NA	NA	TGTGCCATCAGTGTTGGGCAGTCGAACACTGAAGCTTTCTTT	CAISVGQSNTEAFF
TRBV25-1	TRBJ1-2	TRBD1	NA	TGTGCCAGCTCGGGACAGCCCTATGGCTACACCTTC	CASSGQPYGYTF
TRBV19	TRBJ1-1	TRBD1	NA	TGTGCCAGTAGTATTCAAGGGACAGGGGAAGTAGCTTTCTTT	CASSIQGTGEVAFF
TRBV6-5	TRBJ1-1	NA	few	TGTGCCAGCAGCCTAAACCCTACGGGGGACACTGAAGCTTTCTTT	CASSLNPTGDTEAFF
TRBV24-1	TRBJ2-1	NA	NA	TGTGCCACCAGTGATCGCCGAGGGATGTCCTACAATGAGCAGTTCTTC	CATSDRRGMSYNEQFF
TRBV30	TRBJ2-1	NA	NA	TGTGCCTGGAGTGTACTTTTTGGGCAGCCATATTCCCCCGCCAATGAGCAGTTCTTC	CAWSVLFGQPYSPANEQFF
TRBV7-8	TRBJ1-4	NA	once	TGTGCCAGCAGCTTAGGGCCCCGCGGAACTAATGAAAAACTGTTTTTT	CASSLGPRGTNEKLFF
TRBV2	TRBJ2-7	NA	NA	TGTGCCAGCAGTGACTCAGGACAGCTATCCTACGAGCAGTACTTC	CASSDSGQLSYEQYF
TRBV2	TRBJ2-6	NA	NA	TGTGCCAGCAGCACGACATCGACCGAATCTGAGGCCAACGTCCTGACTTTC	CASSTTSTESEANVLTF
TRBV7-9	TRBJ1-1	TRBD1	once	TGTGCCAGCAGCTTAGGGGGACAGGGGTCCACTGAAGCTTTCTTT	CASSLGGQGSTEAFF
TRBV7-9	TRBJ1-2	TRBD1	NA	TGTGCCAGCAGCATCTACAGGGGCCCTTTGGATTTAACCTTC	CASSIYRGPLDLTF
TRBV3-1/TRBV3-2	TRBJ1-2	NA	NA	TGTGCCAGCAGCCAAGATCGGGCAGGGAACTATGGCTACACCTTC	CASSQDRAGNYGYTF
TRBV5-8	TRBJ2-5	TRBD2	NA	TGTGCCAGCAGCTTTCCGGGGGGGCGAGATGAGACCCAGTACTTC	CASSFPGGRDETQYF
TRBV7-2	TRBJ1-4	NA	NA	TGTGCCAGCAGCTTAGTCAGGACAGAGCAAGAAAAACTGTTTTTT	CASSLVRTEQEKLFF
TRBV2	TRBJ2-3	TRBD2	NA	TGTGCCAGCAATCAACTAGCGGGGGGCCTCACAGATACGCAGTATTTT	CASNQLAGGLTDTQYF
TRBV7-6	TRBJ2-7	NA	once	TGTGCCAGCAGCTTAGCGCGGGGTGAAAGCTACGAGCAGTACTTC	CASSLARGESYEQYF
TRBV30	TRBJ2-3	TRBD1	NA	TGTGCCTGGAGTGATCAGGGGGCTACAGATACGCAGTATTTT	CAWSDQGATDTQYF
TRBV25-1	TRBJ2-1	TRBD1	NA	TGTGCCAGCAGTGAAGTTCGAGGGGGCCCTGATGAGCAGTTCTTC	CASSEVRGGPDEQFF
TRBV7-5	TRBJ2-5	NA	NA	TGTGTCAGAAGCTGTGGCCAGGACAGGGGGGCCGGTGGCCAGTACTTC	CVRSCGQDRGAGGQYF
TRBV12-5	TRBJ2-3	NA	NA	TGTGCTAGTGGTTCCCCGGAGTATACAGATACGCAGTATTTT	CASGSPEYTDTQYF
TRBV19	TRBJ2-7	TRBD1	NA	TGTGCCAGTAGTAGAAGGACAGGGGGCCACGAGCAGTACTTC	CASSRRTGGHEQYF
TRBV3-1/TRBV3-2	TRBJ2-2	TRBD1	once	TGTGCCAGCAGCCAGAGGACAGGGTCGGCCGGGGAGCTGTTTTTT	CASSQRTGSAGELFF
TRBV18	TRBJ2-7	TRBD1	NA	TGTGCCAGCTCACGCCCTCCGGGACAGGGAACCTACGAGCAGTACTTC	CASSRPPGQGTYEQYF